This TCR beta chain was recorded in a study of radiotherapy plus CTLA-4 blockade in lung cancer. General study points: Interferon-beta and early blood T cell clone dynamics reportedly predicted response best. Tumor-origin TCR clones grew in blood after radiotherapy plus ipilimumab.

V lost 4 bases to trimming and J lost 1 base, with 13 bases between them. CDR3 length: 16 residues. From germline, CDR1 is MGHRA and CDR2 YSYEKL. The table came from immunoSEQ multiplex PCR; TCRdb's copy has only in-frame clones and leaves some out. Here the sample spans about 68,000 clones, 79% being singletons. Those with chemo-refractory metastatic non-small-cell lung cancer were treated with focal radiation combined with CTLA-4 blockade using ipilimumab. On this clone: Its antigen is still unknown.

The receptor was derived from a human donor with non-small cell lung cancer who had a complete response to radiotherapy plus ipilimumab. The chain recombines TRBV4-1 with TRBJ2-2; maybe TRBD2 (6 bases). This specimen was peripheral blood, taken from a patient treated with radiotherapy plus ipilimumab. CDR3 nucleotide sequence: TGCGCCAGCAGCCCTGACTGGGGACTGAACACCGGGGAGCTGTTTTTT. Translating it yields CASSPDWGLNTGELFF.